The entry below describes one TCR beta chain. The antigen is unknown. CDR1 is MNHEY, CDR2 SVGEGT, per germline. Germline trimming cut 11 bases from V and 6 bases from J; bases unmatched to any gene: 4. This CDR3 is built from 13 residues. The time point was: persistent/refractory GD, antithyroid drugs over 5 years with positive TRAb. Construction of the TCR library relied on RNA isolated from PBMCs. Arm-PCR of CDR3 regions with iRepertoire HTBI primers generated TCR beta libraries. Original data processing: Among the samples, around 60 TRBV and more than twelve TRBJ segments were identified. TCRdb ran MiXCR on the multiplex PCR reads and lists one entry per CDR3 protein. The V and J calls and clone size are TCRdb's, not the authors'. The sample lists about 400,000 distinct CDR3 sequences, 20% seen once, with around 20% in the top ten. The sample belongs to a study of regulatory T cells in long-lasting Graves disease.

Study results and limitations: TCR diversity was lower in persistent Graves' patients (versus newly diagnosed ones). Clonotypes that were public and shared totalled approximately 2,800 in persistent patients versus about 1,000 in new patients.

The source material was peripheral blood mononuclear cells (PBMCs), sampled when the disease was refractory, from a patient treated with antithyroid drugs. This TCR derives from a female donor with Graves disease. The chain links TRBV6-2 or TRBV6-3 to TRBJ1-6; 10 bases map to TRBD1. The CDR3 nucleotides read TGTGCCGGGAGACAGGGGGCTAATTCACCCCTCCACTTT. Its protein is CAGRQGANSPLHF.